This T cell receptor beta chain emerged from a study of blood T cell repertoires in COVID-19. Study context: Material from acute and convalescent COVID-19 was sourced from the United States, Italy and Spain. Sources were T cells, B-cell-depleted T cells, or PBMCs; the material itself was cDNA or gDNA.

The V end was cut by 1 base, the J end by 2 bases, with 20 bases between. This CDR3 has 19 amino acids. Germline V gene sequence: CDR1 MGHRA, CDR2 YSYEKL. This clone has more than one count but fewer than ten. TCRdb's table, derived via immunoSEQ multiplex PCR, lists solely in-frame clones and lacks some. The top ten hold under 4% of the sample, which has about 160,000 clones, 85% seen once. Material: peripheral blood. This sequence joins TRBV4-1 and TRBJ1-4, with D perhaps TRBD1 (5 bases). The TCR comes from a human donor with acute or convalescent COVID-19. The donor label of this sample is uncertain. CDR3 protein: CASSQVRVPGWATNEKLFF. CDR3 DNA sequence: TGCGCCAGCAGCCAAGTTAGGGTCCCAGGGTGGGCGACTAATGAAAAACTGTTTTTT.